These 14 T cell receptor beta chains share one sample of origin, sequenced in a study of identical twins (dated by TCRdb to 2016 to 2018). Library preparation employed 5' RACE. TCRdb shows the sequencer as Illumina HiSeq 2000. TCRdb took the public reads, trimmed them with fastp at Q25, ran MiXCR for clone calling and kept in-frame beta chains. Rows merge per CDR3 protein into single entries with the most common DNA and genes. In this sample the table shows some 690,000 distinct CDR3 sequences, approximately 22% of which occur a single time. 4% to 4.5% of the sample is held by the ten biggest clonotypes. The data were also submitted as part of a second study, on T cells expressing NK-cell markers.

The specimen was PBMCs. Receptors originate from a woman aged 18-29 years in good health.

In its sample, this clonotype was seen a few times. This chain joins TRBV10-3 and TRBJ2-1, with 12 positions matching TRBD2. The V segment lost 5 bases and the J segment 7 bases; nucleotides outside the gene matches: 6. Germline V gene data show CDR1 as ENHRY and CDR2 as SYGVKD. The CDR3 covers 15 residues. The CDR3 DNA is TGTGCCATCAGTCGACTAGCGGGAGTAGTAAATGAGCAGTTCTTC. Its translation is CAISRLAGVVNEQFF.

The sample holds a few counts of this clonotype. The chain carries TRBV10-3 and TRBJ2-6; the D gene is possibly TRBD1 (5 bases). The CDR3 runs 15 residues. Looked up from germline, CDR1 is ENHRY and CDR2 is SYGVKD. Trimming stripped 3 bases from V and 5 bases from J, with 11 bases between. The CDR3 DNA sequence: TGTGCCATCAGTGACAGGGTCCTGAGGGCCAACGTCCTGACTTTC. Translating gives CAISDRVLRANVLTF.

This clonotype occurred a few times. The chain joins TRBV7-2 to TRBJ2-7, with 9 bases aligning to TRBD2. Losses at the gene ends were 5 bases for V and 3 bases for J; bases not matched to a gene: 5. CDR3 length: 14 residues. In germline, CDR1 is SGHTA, CDR2 FQGNSA. The CDR3 nucleotides are TGTGCCAGCAGCCCAGCGACTAGCGGCTACGAGCAGTACTTC. It is translated as CASSPATSGYEQYF.

V is TRBV12-3 or TRBV12-4 and J is TRBJ2-3, with unresolved D. CDR3 size: 19 residues. The CDR3 reads CTCSFVGLTYNARTDTQYF. CDR3 DNA sequence: TGTACCTGCAGTTTCGTTGGTCTCACCTACAACGCTAGAACAGATACGCAGTATTTT.

This sequence joins TRBV12-3 or TRBV12-4 and TRBJ1-2, with D uncertain. With 5 bases removed from V and 6 bases from J, the gap between germline ends came to 10 bases. There are 12 residues in the CDR3. CDR3 DNA sequence: TGTGCCAGCAGTCCCCTTGCCCATGGCTACACCTTC. The encoded protein is CASSPLAHGYTF.

This clonotype was observed many times. This chain uses TRBV20-1 with TRBJ2-3; 9 nucleotides match TRBD1. The V gene's germline CDR1 is DFQATT and CDR2 SNEGSKA (reference sequence). The ends lost 3 bases at V and 1 base at J; junction bases unmatched: 2. The CDR3 length is 14 residues. The CDR3 loop is CSASDRGGTDTQYF. CDR3 DNA: TGCAGTGCTAGCGACAGGGGGGGCACAGATACGCAGTATTTT.

J is TRBJ2-1 and V is TRBV25-1; no definite D call. Trimming removed 7 bases from V and 5 bases from J, with 15 bases in between. Germline V gene lookup returns CDR1 MGHDK and CDR2 SYGVNS. The length of the CDR3 is 14 residues. The CDR3 region has the DNA TGTGCCAGCACGGTGACTGTACGAGACAATGAGCAGTTCTTC. Translation gives CASTVTVRDNEQFF.

This clonotype was seen only a few times. The chain carries TRBV7-2 and TRBJ1-2; no firm D call. Trimming cost V 5 bases and J 5 bases, with 6 bases left between them. Germline V gene sequence: CDR1 SGHTA, CDR2 FQGNSA. This CDR3 comprises 11 residues. CDR3 residues: CASSPLYGYTF. CDR3 bases: TGTGCCAGCAGCCCGCTGTATGGCTACACCTTC.

The J gene is TRBJ2-3, the V gene TRBV12-3 or TRBV12-4; D unclear. V lost 1 base and J 4 bases, leaving 9 bases between the germline ends. The CDR3 has 14 residues. The CDR3 DNA reads TGTGCCAGCAGTTTAGGGAACGAGCCAGATACGCAGTATTTT. Protein: CASSLGNEPDTQYF.

The chain recombines TRBV12-3 or TRBV12-4 with TRBJ2-3; TRBD2 matches 9 bases. V gave up 5 bases and J gave up 2 bases; unmatched junction bases: 14. The CDR3 runs 18 residues. The CDR3 region has the DNA TGTGCCAGCAGTACGCTAGCGGGACGCACTATCGACACAGATACGCAGTATTTT. Translating it yields CASSTLAGRTIDTDTQYF.

Ten or more counts support this clonotype. The CDR3 region is CSVKGGSYEQYF. CDR3 DNA: TGCAGCGTTAAGGGGGGCTCCTACGAGCAGTACTTC. The chain employs TRBV29-1 and TRBJ2-7; D possibly matches TRBD1 or TRBD2 (6 bases each). Germline V gene lookup returns CDR1 SQVTM and CDR2 ANQGSEA. This CDR3 comprises 12 residues. The ends were cut back, 5 bases at V and 0 bases at J, with 8 bases in the middle.

V and J are TRBV29-1 and TRBJ2-1; D uncertain. The CDR3 covers 12 residues. Germline values: CDR1 SQVTM, CDR2 ANQGSEA. V was shortened by 7 bases and J by 4 bases, with 11 bases between the two germline ends. CDR3 residues: CSARTGYNEQFF. The CDR3 coding sequence is TGCAGCGCTAGGACGGGTTACAATGAGCAGTTCTTC.

The chain links TRBV7-9 to TRBJ2-1; D unresolved. The V gene lost 5 bases and the J gene lost 8 bases, with 7 bases spanning the gap. Germline V CDR1 and CDR2: SEHNR, FQNEAQ (reference sequence). This CDR3 has 11 residues. CDR3 residues: CASSAQYEQFF. The CDR3 coding sequence is TGTGCCAGCAGCGCCCAGTATGAGCAGTTCTTC.

This clonotype was picked up a small number of times. This chain connects TRBV3-1 to TRBJ1-1; TRBD1 matches 7 bases. Germline-derived CDR1 and CDR2 are LGHDT and YNNKEL (reference sequence). The trim removed 4 bases at V and 6 bases at J, leaving 8 bases unmatched. The CDR3 extends over 14 amino acids. Here the CDR3 reads CASSRGQPLAEAFF. CDR3 coding DNA: TGTGCCAGCAGCCGGGGACAGCCCCTAGCTGAAGCTTTCTTT.